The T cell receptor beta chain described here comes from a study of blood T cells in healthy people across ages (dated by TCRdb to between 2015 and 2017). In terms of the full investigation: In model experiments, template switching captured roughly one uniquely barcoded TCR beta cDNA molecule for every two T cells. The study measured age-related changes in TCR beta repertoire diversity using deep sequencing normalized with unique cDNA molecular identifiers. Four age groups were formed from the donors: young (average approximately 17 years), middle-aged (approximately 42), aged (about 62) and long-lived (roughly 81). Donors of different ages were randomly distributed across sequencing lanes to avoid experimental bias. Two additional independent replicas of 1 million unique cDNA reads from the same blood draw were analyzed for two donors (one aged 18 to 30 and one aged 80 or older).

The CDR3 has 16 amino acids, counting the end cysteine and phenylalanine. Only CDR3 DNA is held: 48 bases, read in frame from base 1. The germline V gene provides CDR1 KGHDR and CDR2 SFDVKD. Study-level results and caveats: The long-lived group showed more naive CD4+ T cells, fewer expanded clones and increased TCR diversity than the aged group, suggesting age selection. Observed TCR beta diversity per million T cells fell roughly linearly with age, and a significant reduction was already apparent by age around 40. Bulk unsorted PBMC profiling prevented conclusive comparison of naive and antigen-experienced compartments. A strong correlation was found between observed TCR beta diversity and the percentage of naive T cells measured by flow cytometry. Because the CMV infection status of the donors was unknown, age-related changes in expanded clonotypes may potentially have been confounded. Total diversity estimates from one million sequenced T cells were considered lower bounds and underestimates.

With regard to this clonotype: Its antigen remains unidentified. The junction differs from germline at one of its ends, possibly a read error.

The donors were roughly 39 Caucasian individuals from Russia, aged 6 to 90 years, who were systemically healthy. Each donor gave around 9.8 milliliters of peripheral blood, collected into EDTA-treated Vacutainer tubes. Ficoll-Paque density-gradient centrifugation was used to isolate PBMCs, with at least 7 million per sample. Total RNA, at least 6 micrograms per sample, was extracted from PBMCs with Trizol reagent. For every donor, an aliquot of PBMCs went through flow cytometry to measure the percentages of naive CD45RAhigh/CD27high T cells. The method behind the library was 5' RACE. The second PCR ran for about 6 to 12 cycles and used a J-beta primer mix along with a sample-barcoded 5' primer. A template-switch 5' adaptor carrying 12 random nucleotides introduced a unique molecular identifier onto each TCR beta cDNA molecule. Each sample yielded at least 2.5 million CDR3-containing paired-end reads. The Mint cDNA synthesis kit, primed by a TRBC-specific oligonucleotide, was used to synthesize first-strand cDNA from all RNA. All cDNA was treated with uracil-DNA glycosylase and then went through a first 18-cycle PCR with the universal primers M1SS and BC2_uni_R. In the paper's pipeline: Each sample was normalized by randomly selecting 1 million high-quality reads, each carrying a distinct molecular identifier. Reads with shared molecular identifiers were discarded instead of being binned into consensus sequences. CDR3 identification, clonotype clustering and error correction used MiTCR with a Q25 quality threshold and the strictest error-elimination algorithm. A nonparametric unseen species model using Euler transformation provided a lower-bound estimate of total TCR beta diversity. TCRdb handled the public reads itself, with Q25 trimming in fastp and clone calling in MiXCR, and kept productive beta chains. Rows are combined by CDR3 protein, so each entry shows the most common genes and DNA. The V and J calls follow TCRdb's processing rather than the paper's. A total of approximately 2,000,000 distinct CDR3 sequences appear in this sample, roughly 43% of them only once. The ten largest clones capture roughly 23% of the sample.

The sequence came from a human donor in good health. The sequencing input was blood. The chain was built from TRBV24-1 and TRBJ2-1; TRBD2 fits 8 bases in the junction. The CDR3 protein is CATSDPGGRSYNEQFF. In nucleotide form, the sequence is TGTGCCACCAGTGATCCGGGGGGGCGGTCCTACAATGAGCAGTTCTTT.